The subject of this entry is one T cell receptor (beta chain). The entry originates in a study of T-cell reconstitution after alpha-beta-depleted transplantation in children. A TCRbeta library incorporating unique molecular identifiers was prepared. TCRdb ran MiXCR on the PCR reads and lists one entry per CDR3 protein. The data show some 300,000 distinct CDR3 sequences, 10% to 13% seen once. Material: PBMCs from the stem cell graft donor, obtained from the stem cell graft. This sequence originates from a human donor who donated a stem cell graft to a child with acute lymphoblastic leukemia.

In DNA, the CDR3 is TGTGCCAGCAGCTTAGGCCCGGGGGGGGGGCTGGGACTAGCGGCCTACGAGCAGTACTTC. This sequence encodes CASSLGPGGGLGLAAYEQYF. The chain links TRBV11-2 to TRBJ2-7; 11 bases are a match to TRBD2. This CDR3 is built from 20 residues. Germline V gene lookup returns CDR1 SGHAT and CDR2 FQNNGV. V gave up 1 base and J gave up 2 bases; unmatched junction bases: 16. Looking up the rest from reference TRBV11-2 and TRBJ2-7 gives the full variable domain: EAGVAQSPRYKIIEKRQSVAFWCNPISGHATLYWYQQILGQGPKLLIQFQNNGVVDDSQLPKDRFSAERLKGVDSTLKIQPAKLEDSAVYLCASSLGPGGGLGLAAYEQYFGPGTRLTVT.